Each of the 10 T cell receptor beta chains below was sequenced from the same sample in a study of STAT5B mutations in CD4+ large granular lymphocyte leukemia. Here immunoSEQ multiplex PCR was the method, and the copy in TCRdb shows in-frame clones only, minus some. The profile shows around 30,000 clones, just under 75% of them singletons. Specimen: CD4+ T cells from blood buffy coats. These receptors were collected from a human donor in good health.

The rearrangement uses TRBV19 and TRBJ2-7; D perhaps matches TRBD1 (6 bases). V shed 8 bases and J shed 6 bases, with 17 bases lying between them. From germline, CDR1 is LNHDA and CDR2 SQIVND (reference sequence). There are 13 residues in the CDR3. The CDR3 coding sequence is TGTGCCAGTCGGGGACAAGGGGAGCGCGAGCAGTACTTC. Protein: CASRGQGEREQYF.

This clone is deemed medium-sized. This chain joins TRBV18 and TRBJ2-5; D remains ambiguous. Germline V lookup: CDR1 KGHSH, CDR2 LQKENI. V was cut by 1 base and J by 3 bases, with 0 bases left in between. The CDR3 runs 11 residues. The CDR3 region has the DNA TGTGCCAGCTCACCACAAGAGACCCAGTACTTC. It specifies CASSPQETQYF.

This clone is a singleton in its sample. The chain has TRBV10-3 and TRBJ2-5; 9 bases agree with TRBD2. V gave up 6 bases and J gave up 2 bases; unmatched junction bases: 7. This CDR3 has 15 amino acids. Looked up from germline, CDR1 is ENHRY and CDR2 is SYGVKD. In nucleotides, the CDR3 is TGTGCCATCAGCGATAGCGGGAGCCGTCAAGAGACCCAGTACTTC. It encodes CAISDSGSRQETQYF.

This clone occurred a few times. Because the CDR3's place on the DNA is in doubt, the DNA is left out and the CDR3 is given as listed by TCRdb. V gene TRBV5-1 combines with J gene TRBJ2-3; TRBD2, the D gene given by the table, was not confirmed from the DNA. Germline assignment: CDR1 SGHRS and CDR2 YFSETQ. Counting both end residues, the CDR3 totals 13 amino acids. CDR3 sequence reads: CASSPTVADTQYF.

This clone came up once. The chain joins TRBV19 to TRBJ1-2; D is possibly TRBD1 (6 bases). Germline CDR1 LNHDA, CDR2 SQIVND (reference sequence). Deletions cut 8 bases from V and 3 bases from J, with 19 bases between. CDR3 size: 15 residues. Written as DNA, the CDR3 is TGTGCCAGTCAGGACGGAGGGGGGGATTACTATGGCTACACCTTC. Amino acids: CASQDGGGDYYGYTF.

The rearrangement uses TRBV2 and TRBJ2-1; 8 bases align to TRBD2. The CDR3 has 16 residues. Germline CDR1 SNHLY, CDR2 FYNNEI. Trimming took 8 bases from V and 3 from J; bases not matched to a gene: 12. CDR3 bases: TGTGCCAGCGCCATTTCGCCTCTAGCGGGCTACAATGAGCAGTTCTTC. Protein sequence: CASAISPLAGYNEQFF.

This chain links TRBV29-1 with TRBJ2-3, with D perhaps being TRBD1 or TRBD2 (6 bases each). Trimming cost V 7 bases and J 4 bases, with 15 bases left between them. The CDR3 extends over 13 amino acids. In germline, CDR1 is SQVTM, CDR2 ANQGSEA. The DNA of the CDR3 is TGCAGCGCCTTCCGGGGGCGGGCAGATACGCAGTATTTT. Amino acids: CSAFRGRADTQYF.

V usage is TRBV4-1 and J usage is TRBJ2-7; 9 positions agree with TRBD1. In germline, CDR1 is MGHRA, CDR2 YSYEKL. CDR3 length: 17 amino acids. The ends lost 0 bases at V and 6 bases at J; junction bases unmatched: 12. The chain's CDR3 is CASSQDPGTGLWGEQYF. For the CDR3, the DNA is TGCGCCAGCAGCCAAGATCCAGGGACAGGGCTTTGGGGCGAGCAGTACTTC.

DNA for the CDR3: TGTGCCAGCAGCCCGGCCAGTAAAGAGACCCAGTACTTC. Protein sequence: CASSPASKETQYF. The gene calls are TRBV7-9 and TRBJ2-5; D is undetermined. This CDR3 is built from 13 residues. CDR1 is SEHNR, CDR2 FQNEAQ, per germline (reference sequence). Trimming removed 5 bases from V and 3 bases from J, with 10 bases in between.

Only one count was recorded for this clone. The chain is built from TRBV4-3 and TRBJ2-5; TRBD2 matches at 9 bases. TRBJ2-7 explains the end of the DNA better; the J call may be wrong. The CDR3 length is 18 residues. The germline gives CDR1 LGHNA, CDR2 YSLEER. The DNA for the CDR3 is TGCGCCAGCAGCCAAGAAAGCGCTACTAGCGGGCGTTCCTACGAGCAGTACTTC. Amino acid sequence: CASSQESATSGRSYEQYF.